This T cell receptor beta chain comes out of a study of blood T cell repertoires in COVID-19 (dated by TCRdb to between 2020 and 2021). With respect to the entire study: The collaborator samples originated in the United States, Italy and Spain and spanned the acute and convalescent phases of COVID-19. Samples were obtained from the ongoing ImmuneRACE study (first 160 participants) and from some 1,200 subjects provided by 6 global collaborators. The prospective study material was composed of cDNA or gDNA derived from T cells, B-cell-depleted T cells, or PBMCs. The repertoires were released in a freely available public database intended as a resource for research on the immune response to SARS-CoV-2. A de-identified subject ID, COVID-19 status, age in years and sex were almost always included in the sample metadata. The dataset comprised deeply sampled blood TCRbeta repertoires from subjects exposed to, actively infected with, or recovered from COVID-19. Where available, HLA class I and class II types were obtained from metadata supplied by the sample provider rather than from assay-based typing. General conclusions and limits of the study: The quantity of clinical and demographic metadata differed by source and by participant and was supplied without curation.

The collaborating institutions used their own protocols to collect whole blood in K2EDTA tubes. For TCRbeta analysis, collaborators shipped samples in one of three forms: frozen whole blood, isolated PBMCs, or DNA extracted from either of those sample types. The immunoSEQ Assay, a bias-controlled multiplex PCR, was used to amplify TCRbeta CDR3 regions from genomic DNA. Processing in the source paper ran as follows. Nucleated cell counts per sample were estimated from amplification of reference gene primers within the assay. To quantify the absolute abundance of each unique TCRbeta CDR3 rearrangement, sequence reads were collapsed and filtered. For each sample, productive Simpson clonality was calculated as the square root of Simpson's diversity index across productive rearrangements. This immuneACCESS table, as held by TCRdb, lists in-frame sequences with V and J called but not all clones. Of the missing ones, under half trace to an unresolved V gene in checked studies; the others have no known cause. D and trimming were read from the DNA, whereas the V and J calls and clone size are those reported in that table. The table for this sample lists roughly 250,000 clones; roughly 79% of them were counted only once. The ten top clones hold around 3.2% of the sample.

Concerning this clone: Which antigen it targets is not known. Base quality data are lacking; no much larger clone is found one base away.

The origin of this receptor is a woman aged 55-75 years with active or convalescent COVID-19. The sample comprised peripheral blood.

The DNA sequence is as follows: TGTGCCAGTAGTATGAGTGGGCCTAGCGCCTCAGAGACCCAGTACTTC. It translates as CASSMSGPSASETQYF. Recombination joined TRBV19 with TRBJ2-5; matching of 6 bases hints at TRBD2 as the D gene. The germline V gene (reference sequence) yields LNHDA for CDR1 and SQIVND for CDR2. V and J lose 3 bases and 4 bases, and a span of 18 bases separates them. The cysteine opens and the phenylalanine closes a CDR3 of 16 amino acids. The read is trimmed to its CDR3 DNA, 48 bases read in frame from base 1.